The 10 T cell receptor delta chains given below trace back to one sample, sequenced in a study of γδ T cells in repeated Plasmodium falciparum infection. TCRdb repeated clone calling on the multiplex PCR reads with CATT. The sample carries 85,000 to 95,000 delta-chain clones, over 1.3% recorded once. Bulk repertoires came from Vgamma9/Vdelta2+ or Vdelta2-negative gammadelta T cells flow-sorted from PBMC. Sequenced sample: gamma-delta T cells from blood. Every receptor here comes from a pool of human donors (malaria-infected and uninfected, not separated).

This clone appeared a few times. A far larger clone is off by one base, so a read error is likely. The identical CDR3 is also encoded by other nucleotide sequences in the sample. V and J are TRDV1 and TRDJ2; 8 positions match TRDD3. In the absence of a J gene in TCRdb, the DNA was matched to germline to assign it here. This CDR3 comprises 16 residues. Trimming took 6 bases from V and 8 from J; bases not matched to a gene: 14. Germline CDR1 is TSWWSYY and CDR2 is QGS. CDR3 nucleotide sequence: TGTGCTCTTGGCTGGGGGACCCCTTGGACCACGGCACAACTCTTCTTT. Its protein is CALGWGTPWTTAQLFF.

Concerning this clone itself: Being one base from a much bigger clone, this may be a read error. J is TRDJ1 and V is TRDV1; TRDD2 aligns across 8 bases. In the absence of a J gene in TCRdb, the DNA was matched to germline to assign it here. The trim removed 5 bases at V and 0 bases at J, leaving 17 bases unmatched. This CDR3 region has 19 residues. The V gene's germline CDR1 is TSWWSYY and CDR2 QGS. This chain's CDR3 is CALGIDFLLRLANTDKLIF. Here the CDR3 DNA reads TGTGCTCTTGGGATAGACTTCCTACTCCGACTTGCTAACACCGATAAACTCATCTTT.

Ten or more counts support this clone. The V call is TRDV1, the J call TRDJ1; weak D call: TRDD3 (5 bases). The V end lost 8 bases, the J end lost 3 bases, and 22 bases lay between the germline ends. The CDR3 has 16 residues. Germline values: CDR1 TSWWSYY, CDR2 QGS. The CDR3 sequence: CALWPLPPLYADKLIF. In nucleotides, the CDR3 is TGTGCTCTTTGGCCACTCCCACCCCTATACGCCGATAAACTCATCTTT.

The chain carries TRDV1 and TRDJ1, with TRDD3 identical over 11 bases. Because TCRdb records no J gene, it was assigned here through a match of the DNA to germline. Germline CDR1 TSWWSYY, CDR2 QGS. The CDR3 spans 23 residues. J gave up 0 bases and V 5 bases, and 26 bases lay outside the gene matches. CDR3 coding DNA: TGTGCTCTTGGGAACTCCATGTTGGTACTGGGGGATAGTTTCCTTCTACACACCGATAAACTCATCTTT. Translating it yields CALGNSMLVLGDSFLLHTDKLIF.

This clone was detected many times. This likely came from a read error, as a far larger clone is one base away. Other DNA sequences in the sample encode the same CDR3. This chain links TRDV2 with TRDJ1, with a weak D call TRDD3 (6 bases). The J gene is not listed in TCRdb, so it was assigned here from a DNA match to germline. The CDR3 consists of 16 residues. Trimming stripped 3 bases from V and 1 base from J, with 17 bases between. Germline-derived CDR1 and CDR2 are GEAIGNYY and EKD. The CDR3 sequence: CACDRTGGLLTDKLIF. The CDR3 coding sequence is TGTGCCTGTGACCGTACAGGGGGACTCCTCACCGATAAACTCATCTTT.

As concerns this clone: A read error is likely here: a far larger clone is one base away. Additional DNA sequences in this sample encode the identical CDR3. No call exists for the J gene, whereas the V gene is TRDV2. Germline V gene lookup returns CDR1 GEAIGNYY and CDR2 EKD. This CDR3 is built from 13 residues. This CDR3 is CACDTWDTRQMFF. CDR3 coding DNA: TGTGCCTGTGACACCTGGGACACCCGACAGATGTTTTTT.

The table lists this clone with a few counts. The amino acid sequence in TCRdb belongs to a much larger clone and departs from this DNA's translation at residue 10, likely a sequencing read error; the sequence shown is translated from the DNA. CDR3 residues: CALGDISGGSLTDKLIF. The CDR3, as DNA: TGTGCTCTTGGGGACATCTCTGGGGGATCCCTCACCGATAAACTCATCTTT. The chain uses TRDV1 and TRDJ1; 9 bases are a match to TRDD3. V shed 3 bases, J shed 1 base, and the junction held 9 bases outside the gene matches. The CDR3 length is 17 residues. Germline loops: CDR1 TSWWSYY, CDR2 QGS.

About this clone itself: A far more abundant clone sits one base away, making this likely a read error. The V gene is given as TRDV2, and no J gene call is available; the DNA was not compared with TRDD3, the D call given in the table. Germline assignment: CDR1 GEAIGNYY and CDR2 EKD. The CDR3 is made up of 21 amino acids. CDR3 DNA: TGTGCCTGTGACACCATCTCTACTGGGGGAAAACACTCCTGGGACACCCGACAGATGTTCTTC. Encoded protein: CACDTISTGGKHSWDTRQMFF.

This clone was counted a few times. TCRdb shows a much larger clone's protein in place of this DNA's translation, and the two differ at residue 4, likely through a read error; the protein shown is translated from the DNA. The CDR3 is CAFLGIRTSYTDKLIF. DNA for the CDR3: TGTGCCTTTCTCGGGATACGCACCTCGTACACCGATAAACTCATCTTT. This chain links TRDV3 with TRDJ1; 8 bases agree with TRDD3. TCRdb leaves out the J gene; it was filled in here by matching the DNA to germline. The germline gives CDR1 TVYSNPD, CDR2 GDNSRS (reference sequence). The CDR3 extends over 16 amino acids. V lost 2 bases to trimming and J lost 0 bases; unmatched junction nucleotides: 11.

As to this clone: The translation of this DNA and the TCRdb protein of a much larger clone differ at residue 6, probably owing to a read error; the protein shown here is translated from the DNA. The chain links TRDV2 to TRDJ1, with no clear D. The J gene is absent in TCRdb and was assigned here via DNA matching to germline. Trimming cost V 5 bases and J 0 bases, with 12 bases left between them. The CDR3 length is 14 residues. The V gene's germline CDR1 is GEAIGNYY and CDR2 EKD. The CDR3 DNA is TGTGCCTGTGGAGGGAGGCCTTACACCGATAAACTCATCTTT. This gives the protein CACGGRPYTDKLIF.